Listed here is a single T cell receptor (beta chain). From blood, about 220-500 ng of genomic DNA served as TRB template. BIOMED2 TRB-A/B primer pools were used in multiplex TRB PCR. TCRdb passed the multiplex PCR reads through MiXCR, listing each CDR3 protein once. Here the sample spans 7,000 or so distinct CDR3 sequences, around a quarter being singletons. This sample was taken from a study of T and B cells in COVID-19 patients. Sample: blood. The sequence came from a human donor with active COVID-19.

CDR3 sequence: CSASWASRNYEQYF. CDR3 coding DNA: TGCAGTGCTAGTTGGGCTAGCAGAAACTACGAGCAGTACTTC. V is TRBV20-1 and J is TRBJ2-7, with D possibly being TRBD2 (5 bases). The CDR3 consists of 14 residues. Germline CDR1 DFQATT, CDR2 SNEGSKA (reference sequence). Between the trimmed V and J ends, which lost 3 bases and 3 bases, there was a span of 15 bases.